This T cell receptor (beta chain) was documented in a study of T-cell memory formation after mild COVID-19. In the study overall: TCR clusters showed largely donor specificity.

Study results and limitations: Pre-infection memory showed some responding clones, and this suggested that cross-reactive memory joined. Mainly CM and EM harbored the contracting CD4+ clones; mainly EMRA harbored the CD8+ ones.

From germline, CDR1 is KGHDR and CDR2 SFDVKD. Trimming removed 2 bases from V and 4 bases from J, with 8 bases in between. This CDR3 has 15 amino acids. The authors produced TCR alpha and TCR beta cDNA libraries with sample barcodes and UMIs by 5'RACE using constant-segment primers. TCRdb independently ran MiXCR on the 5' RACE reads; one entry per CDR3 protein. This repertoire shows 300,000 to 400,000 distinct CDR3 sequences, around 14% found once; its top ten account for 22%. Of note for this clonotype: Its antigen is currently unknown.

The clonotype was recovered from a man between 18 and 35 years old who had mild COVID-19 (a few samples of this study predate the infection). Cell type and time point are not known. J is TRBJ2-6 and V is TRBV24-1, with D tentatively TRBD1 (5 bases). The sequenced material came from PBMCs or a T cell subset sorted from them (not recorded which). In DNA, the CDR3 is TGTGCCACCAGTGATTCTACAGGAGGGGCCAACGTCCTGACTTTC. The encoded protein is CATSDSTGGANVLTF.